Below, 26 T cell receptor beta chains from the same sample are listed, as sequenced in a study of CD8 T cells in Susac syndrome. After extraction with the RNeasy kit, about 0.5 to 1 ug of the RNA was reverse transcribed using random hexamers. TCRdb re-called the immunoSEQ multiplex PCR reads with MiXCR, one entry per CDR3 protein. Among some 250,000 distinct CDR3 sequences listed, about 96% were seen once. Material: CD4+ T cells from PBMCs. Receptor source: a human donor with Susac syndrome.

The rearrangement joins TRBV27 to TRBJ2-7; TRBD1 agrees at 8 bases. The V gene end was trimmed by 2 bases and the J gene end by 3 bases; junction bases not matched to a gene: 6. Germline V gene lookup returns CDR1 MNHEY and CDR2 SMNVEV (reference sequence). The CDR3 has 15 residues. In DNA form, the CDR3 reads TGTGCCAGCAGTTTACTGGGACAGGACGGCTACGAGCAGTACTTC. Translation: CASSLLGQDGYEQYF.

The chain links TRBV3-1 to TRBJ2-7; 11 nucleotides match TRBD2. The CDR3 runs 17 residues. Germline trimming cut 0 bases from V and 2 bases from J; bases unmatched to any gene: 6. The germline V gene encodes CDR1 LGHDT and CDR2 YNNKEL (reference sequence). The chain's CDR3 is CASSQDWTSGFTYEQYF. DNA of the CDR3: TGTGCCAGCAGCCAAGATTGGACTAGCGGGTTCACCTACGAGCAGTACTTC.

The chain joins TRBV2 to TRBJ1-5; weak D call: TRBD1 (5 bases). Between the trimmed V and J ends, which lost 3 bases and 0 bases, there was a span of 15 bases. The CDR3 sequence is 17 residues long. CDR1 and CDR2 from the germline V gene are SNHLY and FYNNEI. The CDR3 DNA sequence: TGTGCCAGCAGTGATGCGGGGCAGTACTATAGCAATCAGCCCCAGCATTTT. This translates into CASSDAGQYYSNQPQHF.

The chain uses TRBV28 and TRBJ2-7; TRBD1 matches 7 bases. This CDR3 has 13 residues. In germline, CDR1 is MDHEN, CDR2 SYDVKM. The V gene end was trimmed by 6 bases and the J gene end by 3 bases; junction bases not matched to a gene: 5. CDR3 sequence: CASRVQGVYEQYF. Here the CDR3 DNA reads TGTGCCAGCAGAGTGCAGGGGGTCTACGAGCAGTACTTC.

This sequence joins TRBV7-2 and TRBJ1-2; D is unresolved. CDR3 length: 12 amino acids. In germline, CDR1 is SGHTA, CDR2 FQGNSA. V lost 2 bases, J lost 5 bases, and 6 bases lay in between. The DNA of the CDR3 is TGTGCCAGCAGCTTACTTCCGTATGGCTACACCTTC. Its translation is CASSLLPYGYTF.

This chain connects TRBV29-1 to TRBJ2-1; D is possibly TRBD1 or TRBD2 (5 bases each). The V end lost 4 bases, the J end lost 4 bases, and 14 bases lay between the germline ends. The CDR3 has 14 residues. Per germline, CDR1 SQVTM and CDR2 ANQGSEA. The DNA of the CDR3 is TGCAGCGTTGTCCGGGACGGAATATACAATGAGCAGTTCTTC. As protein: CSVVRDGIYNEQFF.

The genes are TRBV2 and TRBJ2-1; D gene ambiguous. V lost 6 bases and J lost 12, with 15 bases in between. CDR1 SNHLY and CDR2 FYNNEI come from the germline V gene. The CDR3 loop spans 12 amino acids. This CDR3 is CASSQGSGPQFF. CDR3 sequence (DNA): TGTGCCAGCAGCCAAGGGTCGGGTCCGCAGTTCTTC.

This rearrangement joins TRBV30 to TRBJ2-3, with TRBD2 matching 7 bases. The CDR3 is made up of 16 amino acids. Per germline, CDR1 GTSNPN and CDR2 SVGIG (reference sequence). V was clipped by 5 bases and J by 11 bases; unmatched bases: 22. The CDR3: CAWGREPTSAREGQYF. CDR3 coding DNA: TGTGCCTGGGGGCGCGAACCCACTAGCGCTCGCGAGGGGCAGTATTTT.

As to this clonotype: One end of the junction varies from germline; a read error may be responsible. This chain links TRBV2 with TRBJ2-3, with 14 bases aligning to TRBD2. Per germline, CDR1 SNHLY and CDR2 FYNNEI. The length of the CDR3 is 12 residues. In DNA form, the CDR3 reads TGTGCCAGCAGTTCGACCGGGACTAGCGGGAGTTTT. This gives the protein CASSSTGTSGSF.

V usage is TRBV7-2 and J usage is TRBJ2-7; 7 bases match TRBD2. The CDR3 is made up of 16 amino acids. Losses at the gene ends were 5 bases for V and 2 bases for J; bases not matched to a gene: 12. Germline loops: CDR1 SGHTA, CDR2 FQGNSA. CDR3 protein: CASSQTSITPPYEQYF. For the CDR3, the DNA is TGTGCCAGCAGCCAGACTAGCATAACCCCCCCCTACGAGCAGTACTTC.

The chain uses TRBV6-2 or TRBV6-3 and TRBJ2-7; either TRBD1 or TRBD2 may supply D (5 bases each). CDR1 and CDR2 from the germline V gene are MNHEY and SVGEGT. Trimming removed 8 bases from V and 4 bases from J, with 15 bases in between. This CDR3 spans 13 amino acids. The CDR3 here is CASGRGPRYEQYF. CDR3 in DNA: TGTGCCAGCGGACGGGGACCCCGATACGAGCAGTACTTC.

V and J are TRBV5-6 and TRBJ1-5, with D perhaps TRBD1 (6 bases). Per germline, CDR1 SGHDT and CDR2 YYEEEE. There are 13 residues in the CDR3. The germline V and J ends were trimmed by 4 bases and 4 bases, with 9 bases remaining between them. CDR3 nucleotide sequence: TGTGCCAGCAGCCACAGGGTGAATCAGCCCCAGCATTTT. As protein: CASSHRVNQPQHF.

The chain couples TRBV5-1 to TRBJ2-3; D is possibly TRBD2 (6 bases). Deletions cut 0 bases from V and 0 bases from J, with 11 bases between. This CDR3 has 16 residues. Looked up from germline, CDR1 is SGHRS and CDR2 is YFSETQ. The CDR3 sequence: CASSLAGGASTDTQYF. Written as DNA, the CDR3 is TGCGCCAGCAGCTTGGCCGGAGGGGCTAGCACAGATACGCAGTATTTT.

The chain carries TRBV28 and TRBJ2-3; no clear D gene. The CDR3 has 14 amino acids. Germline V gene data show CDR1 as MDHEN and CDR2 as SYDVKM. The ends were cut back, 5 bases at V and 2 bases at J, with 11 bases in the middle. CDR3 loop: CASSPGPHTDTQYF. The CDR3 DNA is TGTGCCAGCAGTCCCGGACCCCACACAGATACGCAGTATTTT.

The rearrangement joins TRBV7-3 to TRBJ2-2, with D perhaps TRBD2 (5 bases). In germline, CDR1 is SGHTA, CDR2 FQGTGA. This CDR3 has 13 residues. V lost 6 bases and J 6 bases, leaving 11 bases between the germline ends. This chain's CDR3 is CASSTRGSGELFF. CDR3 sequence (DNA): TGTGCCAGCAGTACCCGGGGATCCGGGGAGCTGTTTTTT.

The rearrangement links TRBV24-1 to TRBJ2-6; 8 bases map to TRBD2. V lost 5 bases, J lost 4 bases, and 12 bases stayed unmatched. The CDR3 length is 18 residues. CDR1 and CDR2 (germline): KGHDR, SFDVKD. The CDR3 here is CATSGNAGGDGGANVLTF. As DNA, the CDR3 is TGTGCCACCAGTGGGAACGCCGGGGGGGATGGAGGGGCCAACGTCCTGACTTTC.

The chain recombines TRBV3-1 with TRBJ2-4, with 7 bases lining up with TRBD1. V shed 1 base and J 15 bases; nucleotides not matched to a gene: 12. In germline, CDR1 is LGHDT, CDR2 YNNKEL (reference sequence). This CDR3 is built from 14 residues. This chain's CDR3 is CASSQGVGTEQGYF. In DNA, the CDR3 is TGTGCCAGCAGCCAAGGCGTCGGGACAGAGCAGGGGTACTTC.

The rearrangement links TRBV20-1 to TRBJ2-1; D is possibly TRBD1 (6 bases). The ends were cut back, 2 bases at V and 7 bases at J, with 24 bases in the middle. Germline CDR1 DFQATT, CDR2 SNEGSKA (reference sequence). CDR3 length: 17 residues. The CDR3 DNA reads TGCAGTGCTAGAAGGTTGGTGGGACATGAATTGGTTAATGAGCAGTTCTTC. Its protein is CSARRLVGHELVNEQFF.

The V and J genes are TRBV9 and TRBJ2-3, with TRBD2 matching 10 bases. V shed 3 bases, J shed 1 base, and the junction held 2 bases outside the gene matches. Germline CDR1 and CDR2: SGDLS and YYNGEE. The CDR3 length is 15 residues. In DNA form, the CDR3 reads TGTGCCAGCAGCGCCGGACTAGCGGGCACAGATACGCAGTATTTT. Amino acid sequence: CASSAGLAGTDTQYF.

This chain's CDR3 is CATSDRTTVQYNEQFF. CDR3 coding DNA: TGTGCCACCAGCGACAGAACAACAGTGCAATACAATGAGCAGTTCTTC. The V and J genes are TRBV15 and TRBJ2-1; possibly TRBD1 for D (5 bases). Per the germline V gene, CDR1 is LNHNV and CDR2 is YYDKDF (reference sequence). The CDR3 totals 16 residues. V shed 5 bases and J shed 4 bases, with 18 bases lying between them.

The gene calls are TRBV9 and TRBJ2-3; D unclear. Germline values: CDR1 SGDLS, CDR2 YYNGEE. V lost 0 bases and J lost 4, with 6 bases in between. The CDR3 loop spans 13 amino acids. CDR3 in DNA: TGTGCCAGCAGCGTAGGGAATCCAGATACGCAGTATTTT. Translation gives CASSVGNPDTQYF.

This sequence joins TRBV2 and TRBJ1-2; D unresolved. The germline gives CDR1 SNHLY, CDR2 FYNNEI. V shed 3 bases and J shed 3 bases, with 5 bases lying between them. The CDR3 loop spans 12 amino acids. The CDR3: CASSERYYGYTF. In nucleotides, the CDR3 is TGTGCCAGCAGTGAGCGATACTATGGCTACACCTTC.

The chain joins TRBV5-1 to TRBJ2-7, with D possibly matching TRBD2 (5 bases). Trimming left V 3 bases short and J 2 bases short, with 18 bases between. The CDR3 contains 16 residues. Germline CDR1 and CDR2: SGHRS and YFSETQ. CDR3 DNA sequence: TGCGCCAGCAGCTCTTTGGGTGGGGAGACTACCTACGAGCAGTACTTC. It yields the protein CASSSLGGETTYEQYF.

The V and J genes are TRBV14 and TRBJ2-2; 11 bases are a match to TRBD2. With V trimmed by 1 base and J by 3 bases, 4 bases remained unmatched. The CDR3 runs 17 residues. The germline CDR1 and CDR2 sequences are SGHDN and FVKESK. CDR3 DNA sequence: TGTGCCAGCAGCCAAGCTACTAGCGGGAGATACACCGGGGAGCTGTTTTTT. This encodes CASSQATSGRYTGELFF. Full variable domain (outside the CDR3, taken from reference TRBV14 and TRBJ2-2): EAGVTQFPSHSVIEKGQTVTLRCDPISGHDNLYWYRRVMGKEIKFLLHFVKESKQDESGMPNNRFLAERTGGTYSTLKVQPAELEDSGVYFCASSQATSGRYTGELFFGEGSRLTVL.

This chain links TRBV2 with TRBJ1-1; 9 nucleotides agree with TRBD1. The CDR3 totals 12 residues. Germline V CDR1 and CDR2: SNHLY, FYNNEI. V shed 4 bases and J 11 bases; nucleotides not matched to a gene: 5. The CDR3 loop reads CASSVQGAEAFF. The DNA of the CDR3 is TGTGCCAGCAGTGTACAGGGGGCGGAGGCTTTCTTT.

This sequence joins TRBV29-1 and TRBJ1-1; 7 bases line up with TRBD1. Germline V gene sequence: CDR1 SQVTM, CDR2 ANQGSEA. J gave up 4 bases and V 5 bases, and 7 bases lay outside the gene matches. This CDR3 has 13 amino acids. The chain's CDR3 is CSVSQGRTTEAFF. CDR3 DNA: TGCAGCGTTTCACAGGGGAGGACCACTGAAGCTTTCTTT.